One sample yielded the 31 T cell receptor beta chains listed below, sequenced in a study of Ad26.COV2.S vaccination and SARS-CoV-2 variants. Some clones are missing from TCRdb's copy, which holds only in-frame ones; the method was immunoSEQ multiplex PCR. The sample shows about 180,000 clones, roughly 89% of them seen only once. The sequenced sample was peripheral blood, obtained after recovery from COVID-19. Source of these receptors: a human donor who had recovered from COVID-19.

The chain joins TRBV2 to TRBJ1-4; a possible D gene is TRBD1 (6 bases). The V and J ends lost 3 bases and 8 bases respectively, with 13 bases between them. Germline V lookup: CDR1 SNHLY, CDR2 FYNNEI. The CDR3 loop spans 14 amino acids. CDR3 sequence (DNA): TGTGCCAGCAGTGAGTGGGGGCGAGGAGAAAAACTGTTTTTT. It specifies CASSEWGRGEKLFF.

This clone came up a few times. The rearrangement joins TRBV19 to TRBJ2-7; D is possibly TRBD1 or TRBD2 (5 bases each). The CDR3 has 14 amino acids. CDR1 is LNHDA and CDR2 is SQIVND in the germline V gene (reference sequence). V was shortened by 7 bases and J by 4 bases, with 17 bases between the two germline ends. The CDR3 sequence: CASTQGPSFYEQYF. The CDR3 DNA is TGTGCCAGTACCCAGGGACCGAGCTTTTACGAGCAGTACTTC.

The CDR3 coding sequence is TGTGCCAGCAGGAGCGGGGATCTCACCGGGGAGCTGTTTTTT. Protein: CASRSGDLTGELFF. The chain employs TRBV28 and TRBJ2-2; 7 bases align to TRBD2. CDR1 is MDHEN, CDR2 SYDVKM, per germline. V gave up 6 bases and J gave up 4 bases; unmatched junction bases: 5. This CDR3 spans 14 amino acids.

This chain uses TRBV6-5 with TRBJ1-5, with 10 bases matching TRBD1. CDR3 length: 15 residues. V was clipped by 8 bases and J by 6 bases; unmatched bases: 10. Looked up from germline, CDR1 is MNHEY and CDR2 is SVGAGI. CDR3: CASYGTGVSAQPQHF. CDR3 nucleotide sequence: TGTGCCAGCTACGGGACAGGGGTTTCCGCTCAGCCCCAGCATTTT.

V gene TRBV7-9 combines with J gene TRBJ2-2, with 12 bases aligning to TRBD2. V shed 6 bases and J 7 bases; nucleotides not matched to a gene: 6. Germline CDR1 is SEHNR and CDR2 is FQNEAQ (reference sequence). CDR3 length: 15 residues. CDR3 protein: CASSSTSGRNGELFF. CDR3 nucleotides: TGTGCCAGCAGTTCGACTAGCGGGAGAAACGGGGAGCTGTTTTTT.

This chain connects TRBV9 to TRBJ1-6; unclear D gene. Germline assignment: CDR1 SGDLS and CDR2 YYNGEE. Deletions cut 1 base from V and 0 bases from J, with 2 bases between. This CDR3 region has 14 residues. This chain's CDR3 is CASSVSSYNSPLHF. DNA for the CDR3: TGTGCCAGCAGCGTAAGCTCCTATAATTCACCCCTCCACTTT.

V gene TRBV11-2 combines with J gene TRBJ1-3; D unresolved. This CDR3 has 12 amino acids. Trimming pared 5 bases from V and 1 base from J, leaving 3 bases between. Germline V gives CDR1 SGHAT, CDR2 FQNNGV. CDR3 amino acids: CASSLSGNTIYF. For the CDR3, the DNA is TGTGCCAGCAGCCTGTCTGGAAACACCATATATTTT.

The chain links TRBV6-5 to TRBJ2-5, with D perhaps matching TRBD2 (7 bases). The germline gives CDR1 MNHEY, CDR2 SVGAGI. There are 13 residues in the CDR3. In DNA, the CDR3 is TGTTGTAGCCTGGGGGGGGCACGAGAGACCCAGTACTTC. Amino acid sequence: CCSLGGARETQYF.

CDR3: CASSPTGVYQPQHF. In nucleotides, the CDR3 is TGTGCCAGCTCACCTACAGGGGTGTATCAGCCCCAGCATTTT. The chain combines TRBV18 with TRBJ1-5; 7 nucleotides line up with TRBD1. J gave up 5 bases and V 3 bases, and 4 bases lay outside the gene matches. The germline V gene encodes CDR1 KGHSH and CDR2 LQKENI. The CDR3 covers 14 residues. Looking up the rest from reference TRBV18 and TRBJ1-5 gives the full variable domain: NAGVMQNPRHLVRRRGQEARLRCSPMKGHSHVYWYRQLPEEGLKFMVYLQKENIIDESGMPKERFSAEFPKEGPSILRIQQVVRGDSAAYFCASSPTGVYQPQHFGDGTRLSIL.

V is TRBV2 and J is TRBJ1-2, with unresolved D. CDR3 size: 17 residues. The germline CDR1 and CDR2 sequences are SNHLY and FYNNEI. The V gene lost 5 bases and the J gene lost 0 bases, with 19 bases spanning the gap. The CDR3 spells CASSLGVGPLANYGYTF. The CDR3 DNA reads TGTGCCAGCAGTTTGGGAGTGGGTCCTCTAGCTAACTATGGCTACACCTTC.

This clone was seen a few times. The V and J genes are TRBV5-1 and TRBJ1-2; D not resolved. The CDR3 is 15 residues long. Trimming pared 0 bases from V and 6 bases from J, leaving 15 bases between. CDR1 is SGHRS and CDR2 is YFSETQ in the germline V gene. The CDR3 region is CASSLEGRGENGYTF. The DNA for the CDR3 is TGCGCCAGCAGCTTGGAAGGGCGGGGAGAAAATGGCTACACCTTC.

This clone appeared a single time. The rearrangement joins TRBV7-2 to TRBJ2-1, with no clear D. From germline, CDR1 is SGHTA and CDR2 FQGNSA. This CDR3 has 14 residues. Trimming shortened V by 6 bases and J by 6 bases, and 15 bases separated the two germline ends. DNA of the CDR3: TGTGCCAGCAGGCCTGAAGGGCGTATCAATGAGCAGTTCTTC. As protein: CASRPEGRINEQFF.

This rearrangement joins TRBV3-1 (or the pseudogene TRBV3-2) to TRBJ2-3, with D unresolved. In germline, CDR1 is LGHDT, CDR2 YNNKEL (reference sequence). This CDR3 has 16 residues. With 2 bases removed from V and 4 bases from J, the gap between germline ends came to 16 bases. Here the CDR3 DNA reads TGTGCCAGCAGCCAATTTAGGGCCACCCCCGCAGATACGCAGTATTTT. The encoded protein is CASSQFRATPADTQYF.

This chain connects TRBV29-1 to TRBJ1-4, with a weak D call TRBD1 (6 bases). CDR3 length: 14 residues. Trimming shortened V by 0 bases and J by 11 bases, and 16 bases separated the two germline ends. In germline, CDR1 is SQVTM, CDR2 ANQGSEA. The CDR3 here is CSVEEDSPWGKLFF. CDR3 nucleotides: TGCAGCGTTGAAGAGGACAGTCCGTGGGGTAAACTGTTTTTT.

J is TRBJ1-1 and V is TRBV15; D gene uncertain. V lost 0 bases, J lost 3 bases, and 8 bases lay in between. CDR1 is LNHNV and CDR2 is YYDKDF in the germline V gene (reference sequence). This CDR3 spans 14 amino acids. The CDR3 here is CATSRDREDTEAFF. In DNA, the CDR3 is TGTGCCACCAGCAGAGATCGAGAGGACACTGAAGCTTTCTTT.

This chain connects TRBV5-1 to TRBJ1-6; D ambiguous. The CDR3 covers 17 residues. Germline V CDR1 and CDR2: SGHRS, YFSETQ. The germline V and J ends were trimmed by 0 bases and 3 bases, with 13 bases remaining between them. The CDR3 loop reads CASSLGWENNYNSPLHF. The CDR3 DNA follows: TGCGCCAGCAGCTTGGGATGGGAAAACAACTATAATTCACCCCTCCACTTT.

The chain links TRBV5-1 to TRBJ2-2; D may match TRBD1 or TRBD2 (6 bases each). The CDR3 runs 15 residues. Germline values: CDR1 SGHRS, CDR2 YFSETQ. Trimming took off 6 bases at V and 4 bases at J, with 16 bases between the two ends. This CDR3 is CASKLGGSATGELFF. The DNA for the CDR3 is TGCGCCAGCAAGTTGGGGGGCTCGGCCACCGGGGAGCTGTTTTTT.

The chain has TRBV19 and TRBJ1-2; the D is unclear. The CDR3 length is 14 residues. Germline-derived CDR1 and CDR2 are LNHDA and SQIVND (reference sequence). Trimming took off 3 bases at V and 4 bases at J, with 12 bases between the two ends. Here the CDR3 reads CASSIPAGFYGYTF. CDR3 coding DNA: TGTGCCAGTAGTATTCCAGCAGGTTTCTATGGCTACACCTTC.

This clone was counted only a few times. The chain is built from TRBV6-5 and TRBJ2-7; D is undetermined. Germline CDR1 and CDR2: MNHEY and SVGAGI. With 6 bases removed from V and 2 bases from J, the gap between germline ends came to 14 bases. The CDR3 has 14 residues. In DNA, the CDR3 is TGTGCCAGCAGCCGGAAGAGGTTCACCTACGAGCAGTACTTC. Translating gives CASSRKRFTYEQYF.

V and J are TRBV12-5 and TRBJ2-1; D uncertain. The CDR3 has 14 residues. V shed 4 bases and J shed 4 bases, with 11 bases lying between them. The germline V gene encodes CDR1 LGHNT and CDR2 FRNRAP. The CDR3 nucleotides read TGTGCTAGTGGTTCCCCCCTTATGTACAATGAGCAGTTCTTC. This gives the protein CASGSPLMYNEQFF.

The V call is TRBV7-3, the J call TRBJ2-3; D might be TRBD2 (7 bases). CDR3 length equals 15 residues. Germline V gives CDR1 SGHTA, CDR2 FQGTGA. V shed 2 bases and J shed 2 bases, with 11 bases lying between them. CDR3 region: CASSLVGGATDTQYF. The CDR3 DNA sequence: TGTGCCAGCAGCTTAGTTGGGGGGGCCACAGATACGCAGTATTTT.

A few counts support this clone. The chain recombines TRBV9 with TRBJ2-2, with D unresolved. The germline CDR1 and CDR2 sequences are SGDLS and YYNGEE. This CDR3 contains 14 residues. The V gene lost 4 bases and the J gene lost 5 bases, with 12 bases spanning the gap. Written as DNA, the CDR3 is TGTGCCAGCAGCCCGAGTGGTTATACCGGGGAGCTGTTTTTT. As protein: CASSPSGYTGELFF.

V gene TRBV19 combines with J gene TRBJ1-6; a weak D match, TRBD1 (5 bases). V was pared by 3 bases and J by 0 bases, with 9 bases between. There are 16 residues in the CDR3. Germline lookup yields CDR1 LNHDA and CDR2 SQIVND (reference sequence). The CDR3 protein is CASSIQGRSYNSPLHF. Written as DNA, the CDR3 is TGTGCCAGTAGTATTCAGGGTCGCTCCTATAATTCACCCCTCCACTTT.

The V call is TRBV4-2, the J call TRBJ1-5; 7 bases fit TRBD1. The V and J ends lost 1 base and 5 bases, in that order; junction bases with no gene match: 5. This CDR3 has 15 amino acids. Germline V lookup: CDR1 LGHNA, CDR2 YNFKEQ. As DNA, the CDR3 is TGTGCCAGCAGCCAAGGTACAGGGGCCGATCAGCCCCAGCATTTT. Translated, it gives CASSQGTGADQPQHF.

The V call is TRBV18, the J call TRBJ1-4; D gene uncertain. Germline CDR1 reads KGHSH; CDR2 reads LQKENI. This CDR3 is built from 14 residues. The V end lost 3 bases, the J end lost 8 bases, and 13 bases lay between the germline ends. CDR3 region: CASSPTRSREKLFF. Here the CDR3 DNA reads TGTGCCAGCTCACCCACTAGGAGCCGGGAAAAACTGTTTTTT.

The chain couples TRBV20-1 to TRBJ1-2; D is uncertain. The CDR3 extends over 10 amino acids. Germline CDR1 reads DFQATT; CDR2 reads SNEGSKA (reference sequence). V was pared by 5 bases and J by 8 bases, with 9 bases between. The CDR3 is CSAYTVGYTF. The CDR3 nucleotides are TGCAGTGCTTACACAGTGGGCTACACCTTC.

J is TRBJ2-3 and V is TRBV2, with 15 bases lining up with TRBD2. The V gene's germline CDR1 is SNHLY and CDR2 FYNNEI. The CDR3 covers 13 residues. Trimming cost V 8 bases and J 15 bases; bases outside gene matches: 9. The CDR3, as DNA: TGTGCCAGCCTCGGACTAGCGGGGGGGCCGGAATATTTT. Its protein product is CASLGLAGGPEYF.

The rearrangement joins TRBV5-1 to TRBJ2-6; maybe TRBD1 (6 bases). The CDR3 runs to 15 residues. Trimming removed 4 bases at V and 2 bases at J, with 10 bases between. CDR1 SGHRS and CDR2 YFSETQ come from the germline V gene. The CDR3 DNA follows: TGCGCCAGCAGCCTTGGACAGCCTGGGGCCAACGTCCTGACTTTC. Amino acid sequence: CASSLGQPGANVLTF.

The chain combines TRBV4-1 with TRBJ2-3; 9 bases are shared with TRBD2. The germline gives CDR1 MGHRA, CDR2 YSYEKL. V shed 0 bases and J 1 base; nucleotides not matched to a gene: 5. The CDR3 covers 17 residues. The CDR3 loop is CASSQDPASGGTDTQYF. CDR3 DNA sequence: TGCGCCAGCAGCCAAGATCCCGCTAGCGGGGGCACAGATACGCAGTATTTT.

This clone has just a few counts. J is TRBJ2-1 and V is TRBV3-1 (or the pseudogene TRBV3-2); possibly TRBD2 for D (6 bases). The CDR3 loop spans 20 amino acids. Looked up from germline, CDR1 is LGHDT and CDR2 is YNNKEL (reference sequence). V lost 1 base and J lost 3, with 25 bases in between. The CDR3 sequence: CASSQVIGTGVLNIYNEQFF. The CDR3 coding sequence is TGTGCCAGCAGCCAAGTTATCGGGACTGGGGTCCTCAATATCTACAATGAGCAGTTCTTC.

In DNA form, the CDR3 reads TGCGCCAGCAGTAGACCCGGGGAACGCTATGGCTACACCTTC. It specifies CASSRPGERYGYTF. The rearrangement joins TRBV10-2 to TRBJ1-2; D is ambiguous. CDR1 and CDR2 (germline): WSHSY, SAAADI. Trimming took 5 bases from V and 4 from J, leaving 14 bases between them. The CDR3 sequence is 14 residues long.